This T cell receptor beta chain was observed in a study of blood T cell repertoires in COVID-19. Turning to the study itself: The United States, Italy and Spain were the sources of the acute and convalescent COVID-19 samples. T cells, B-cell-depleted T cells, or PBMCs provided the cDNA or gDNA that served as material.

Methods used by the authors: Amplification from reference gene primers served as the basis for estimated nucleated cell counts. Some clones are missing from TCRdb's copy, which holds only in-frame ones; the method was immunoSEQ multiplex PCR. V, J and clone size are those of that table, while D and trimming were read from the DNA. This table has hundreds of thousands of clones, 65% to 85% appearing once. The sample consisted of peripheral blood. The sequence was obtained from a woman aged 80 or over with acute or convalescent COVID-19.

DNA for the CDR3: TGTGCCAGCAGTTTTTACCACCGGCAGGACACCTCGAATGAGCAGTTCTTC. Translating it yields CASSFYHRQDTSNEQFF. V and J are TRBV27 and TRBJ2-1; maybe TRBD1 (5 bases). This CDR3 spans 17 amino acids. Germline V gene sequence: CDR1 MNHEY, CDR2 SMNVEV (reference sequence). V was cut by 3 bases and J by 7 bases, with 22 bases left in between.